This T cell receptor beta chain was captured in a study of blood T cell repertoires in COVID-19. The table came from immunoSEQ multiplex PCR; TCRdb's copy has only in-frame clones and leaves some out. The table lists approximately 77,000 clones, approximately 90% of them singletons. The CDR3 extends over 13 amino acids. V was clipped by 5 bases and J by 11 bases; unmatched bases: 5. The germline CDR1 and CDR2 sequences are GTSNPN and SVGIG (reference sequence). The chain joins TRBV30 to TRBJ2-3; TRBD2 aligns across 15 bases. The origin of this receptor is a woman older than 75 with acute or convalescent COVID-19. Sequencing input: peripheral blood. The CDR3 bases are TGTGCCTGGCGGACTAGCGGGGGGGCTAAGCAGTATTTT. It codes for CAWRTSGGAKQYF.